The clone carrying this T cell receptor beta chain was detected only once. Its antigen is unknown. 60 Vbeta and 13 Jbeta primers were used in PCR. Libraries were prepared by immunoSEQ multiplex PCR; TCRdb keeps only in-frame clonotypes and omits some of them. The sample yields about 67,000 clones, roughly 65% seen once. The data were obtained in a study of cytomegalovirus exposure and HLA in healthy donors. Study in general: An analysis done earlier identified about 100 million unique TCR beta sequences from about 179 million T cells. Points from the study as a whole: A few of the chains that were CMV-associated were confirmed in vitro to be specific for CMV antigens. Earlier results showed most TCR beta V segments being productive about 87% or about 30% of the time.

J lost 7 bases, V lost 5 bases, and 7 bases had no gene match. CDR3 length: 14 amino acids. The germline V gene encodes CDR1 PRHDT and CDR2 FYEKMQ (reference sequence). The specimen was PBMCs. The receptor's source is a woman aged 25 to 45 in good health and CMV-seronegative. The chain joins TRBV13 to TRBJ2-2; TRBD1 matches at 7 bases. In DNA, the CDR3 is TGTGCCAGCAGCAACCGGGACAGTTACGGGGAGCTGTTTTTT. It translates to CASSNRDSYGELFF. The full variable domain, with the rest looked up from reference TRBV13 and TRBJ2-2, is AAGVIQSPRHLIKEKRETATLKCYPIPRHDTVYWYQQGPGQDPQFLISFYEKMQSDKGSIPDRFSAQQFSDYHSELNMSSLELGDSALYFCASSNRDSYGELFFGEGSRLTVL.